Listed here are 4 T cell receptor beta chains from one sample, sequenced in a study of shared clonotypes between healthy human individuals (TCRdb year 2020). Receptors were amplified or captured by the immunoSEQ multiplex PCR assay. TCRdb took over this immuneACCESS table, retaining in-frame rearrangements with V and J assigned. Such tables are incomplete; in checked studies, under half of the missing clones stem from an unresolved V gene, and the remainder is unexplained. In all, the sample holds over 400,000 clones, and roughly 95% of those were seen once. The ten top clones hold approximately 0.06% of the sample. The material sequenced was naive CD4+ T cells sorted from blood. In the paper's terms, the cell subset or site label means: CD45RA+ positively selected. Source of these receptors: a woman between 25 and 40 years old in good health.

This clone was seen once. The chain employs TRBV2 and TRBJ2-7; a weak D match, TRBD2 (7 bases). The CDR3 contains 12 residues. The germline CDR1 and CDR2 sequences are SNHLY and FYNNEI. The V end was cut by 6 bases, the J end by 12 bases, with 18 bases between. CDR3 region: CASRGGGLPSYF. Here the CDR3 DNA reads TGTGCCAGCAGGGGAGGGGGACTACCATCGTACTTC.

CDR3 in DNA: TGTGCCAGCAGTCCGAGGGGACGTACAACCTACGAGCAGTACTTC. Translated: CASSPRGRTTYEQYF. The chain combines TRBV28 with TRBJ2-5, with D perhaps given as TRBD1 or TRBD2 (5 bases each). Matching the DNA end better, TRBJ2-7 makes the J call doubtful. This CDR3 spans 15 amino acids. In germline, CDR1 is MDHEN, CDR2 SYDVKM.

This chain uses TRBV7-9 with TRBJ2-3, with 8 bases fitting TRBD2. Germline-derived CDR1 and CDR2 are SEHNR and FQNEAQ (reference sequence). This CDR3 region has 16 residues. The junction had 4 bases not matched to a gene; V was cut back by 0 bases and J by 2 bases. The CDR3 DNA follows: TGTGCCAGCAGCTTAGCACTAGCGGAGAACACAGATACGCAGTATTTT. It encodes CASSLALAENTDTQYF. Looking up the rest from reference TRBV7-9 and TRBJ2-3 gives the full variable domain: DTGVSQNPRHKITKRGQNVTFRCDPISEHNRLYWYRQTLGQGPEFLTYFQNEAQLEKSRLLSDRFSAERPKGSFSTLEIQRTEQGDSAMYLCASSLALAENTDTQYFGPGTRLTVL.

The chain recombines TRBV7-9 with TRBJ1-4; no firm D call. This CDR3 is 12 amino acids long. Per the germline V gene, CDR1 is SEHNR and CDR2 is FQNEAQ (reference sequence). The V end was cut by 5 bases, the J end by 7 bases, with 8 bases between. The CDR3 region has the DNA TGTGCCAGCAGCCGGTCCGTTGAAAAACTGTTTTTT. Its translation is CASSRSVEKLFF. The full variable domain, rest sourced from reference TRBV7-9 and TRBJ1-4, is DTGVSQNPRHKITKRGQNVTFRCDPISEHNRLYWYRQTLGQGPEFLTYFQNEAQLEKSRLLSDRFSAERPKGSFSTLEIQRTEQGDSAMYLCASSRSVEKLFFGSGTQLSVL.